One and the same sample provided the 3 T cell receptor beta chains below, sequenced in a study of OX40 agonist ivuxolimab in advanced cancers. Measured with immunoSEQ multiplex PCR; TCRdb has only the in-frame clones, and not every one. The sample yields about 79,000 clones, around 94% seen once. Specimen: CD4+ or CD8+ T cells sorted from blood, collected in a trial of the OX40 agonist ivuxolimab. The receptors come from an adult with an advanced solid tumor such as melanoma, head and neck, liver or kidney cancer.

V usage is TRBV7-3 and J usage is TRBJ2-3; a possible D gene is TRBD1 (5 bases). CDR1 and CDR2 from the germline V gene are SGHTA and FQGTGA. The V end lost 5 bases, the J end lost 4 bases, and 10 bases lay between the germline ends. This CDR3 comprises 13 residues. The CDR3 here is CASSLQGADTQYF. The CDR3 DNA sequence: TGTGCCAGCAGCCTCCAAGGGGCAGATACGCAGTATTTT. The full variable domain, with the rest looked up from reference TRBV7-3 and TRBJ2-3, is GAGVSQTPSNKVTEKGKYVELRCDPISGHTALYWYRQSLGQGPEFLIYFQGTGAADDSGLPNDRFFAVRPEGSVSTLKIQRTERGDSAVYLCASSLQGADTQYFGPGTRLTVL.

This chain links TRBV9 with TRBJ1-1; a possible D gene is TRBD1 (6 bases). V was cut by 4 bases and J by 6 bases, with 10 bases left in between. The CDR3 covers 12 residues. Germline CDR1 reads SGDLS; CDR2 reads YYNGEE. CDR3 sequence reads: CASSPQGSEAFF. The DNA of the CDR3 is TGTGCCAGCAGCCCCCAGGGGTCTGAAGCTTTCTTT.

The chain couples TRBV6-5 to TRBJ2-7; 7 bases agree with TRBD1. Germline CDR1 reads MNHEY; CDR2 reads SVGAGI. Trimming cost V 2 bases and J 5 bases; bases outside gene matches: 12. The CDR3 totals 16 residues. CDR3 sequence: CASSYPRVGGFHEQYF. The CDR3, as DNA: TGTGCCAGCAGTTACCCCCGCGTAGGGGGCTTCCACGAGCAGTACTTC.